Presented here are 16 T cell receptor beta chains from one specimen sequenced in a study of early T cells in non-severe SARS-CoV-2 infection. TCRdb passed the 5' RACE reads through MiXCR, listing each CDR3 protein once. This repertoire shows tens of thousands of distinct CDR3 sequences, around 12% found once; its top ten account for about 1.2%. The starting material was whole blood, obtained at baseline. The receptors here all came from an adult who was a healthcare worker with PCR-confirmed SARS-CoV-2 infection or an uninfected control (not recorded which). The donor label of this sample is uncertain.

The CDR3 DNA follows: TGTGCCAGCAGACTACAAGAGACTAGCGATGAGCAGTTCTTC. Residues: CASRLQETSDEQFF. The chain combines TRBV7-8 with TRBJ2-1; 8 bases map to TRBD2. Trimming removed 6 bases from V and 8 bases from J; junction bases left unmatched: 9. There are 14 residues in the CDR3. The germline V gene has CDR1 SGHVS and CDR2 FQNEAQ.

This clonotype was seen at least ten times. The genes are TRBV6-2 or TRBV6-3 and TRBJ1-1; D is unresolved. The germline CDR1 and CDR2 sequences are MNHEY and SVGEGT. Trimming removed 3 bases at V and 7 bases at J, with 6 bases between. The CDR3 loop spans 11 amino acids. The CDR3 coding sequence is TGTGCCAGCAGTTATGGAGGTGAAGCTTTCTTT. Amino acid sequence: CASSYGGEAFF.

This clonotype was detected a few times. The chain uses TRBV20-1 and TRBJ1-2; D remains unclear. The CDR3 consists of 13 residues. Germline V lookup: CDR1 DFQATT, CDR2 SNEGSKA (reference sequence). The germline V and J ends were trimmed by 3 bases and 4 bases, with 12 bases remaining between them. The CDR3 here is CSARREYPYGYTF. The CDR3, as DNA: TGCAGTGCTAGGAGAGAATACCCCTATGGCTACACCTTC.

This clonotype was counted only a few times. The CDR3 DNA reads TGTGCCAGCTCAGCCAGACTAGCGGGAAGCGAGCAGTACGTC. Protein: CASSARLAGSEQYV. The genes are TRBV18 and TRBJ2-7; 11 bases align to TRBD2. The V gene's germline CDR1 is KGHSH and CDR2 LQKENI. The CDR3 has 14 amino acids. The V segment lost 5 bases and the J segment 6 bases; nucleotides outside the gene matches: 6.

The V call is TRBV4-1, the J call TRBJ1-4, with a tentative D call TRBD1 (5 bases). Per the germline V gene, CDR1 is MGHRA and CDR2 is YSYEKL. Trimming pared 1 base from V and 8 bases from J, leaving 5 bases between. This CDR3 comprises 12 residues. Here the CDR3 DNA reads TGCGCCAGCAGCCAAGGGGACGAAAAACTGTTTTTT. It specifies CASSQGDEKLFF.

V usage is TRBV27 and J usage is TRBJ1-2; D is ambiguous. V lost 8 bases to trimming and J lost 4 bases, with 14 bases between them. Germline V lookup: CDR1 MNHEY, CDR2 SMNVEV (reference sequence). The CDR3 covers 13 residues. The CDR3 sequence is CASGRGSGYGYTF. The CDR3 region has the DNA TGTGCCAGCGGACGTGGGAGCGGCTATGGCTACACCTTC.

In its sample, this clonotype was seen a few times. This chain joins TRBV7-2 and TRBJ2-2; 8 bases map to TRBD2. After removal of 2 bases from V and 2 bases from J, the junction contained 13 bases not matched to a gene. CDR1 and CDR2 (germline): SGHTA, FQGNSA. This CDR3 region has 19 residues. CDR3 residues: CASSLYPSGGAGNTGELFF. The CDR3 nucleotides are TGTGCCAGCAGCTTATATCCTTCCGGGGGGGCCGGAAACACCGGGGAGCTGTTTTTT.

This chain uses TRBV20-1 with TRBJ2-3; 8 bases fit TRBD2. Germline-derived CDR1 and CDR2 are DFQATT and SNEGSKA (reference sequence). With V trimmed by 1 base and J by 0 bases, 3 bases remained unmatched. This CDR3 has 15 amino acids. CDR3 nucleotides: TGCAGTGCTAGAGTGGGGACTAGTAGCACAGATACGCAGTATTTT. Its protein is CSARVGTSSTDTQYF.

This chain uses TRBV12-3 or TRBV12-4 with TRBJ2-5; 8 bases map to TRBD2. The CDR3 length is 14 residues. V was clipped by 6 bases and J by 5 bases; unmatched bases: 8. CDR3 protein: CASSPTGGRETQYF. In nucleotides, the CDR3 is TGTGCCAGCAGCCCCACGGGGGGGCGGGAGACCCAGTACTTC.

The table lists this clonotype with a few counts. V usage is TRBV11-2 and J usage is TRBJ2-1; weak D call: TRBD2 (5 bases). The V end lost 2 bases, the J end lost 6 bases, and 14 bases lay between the germline ends. The length of the CDR3 is 15 residues. The germline CDR1 and CDR2 sequences are SGHAT and FQNNGV. In nucleotides, the CDR3 is TGTGCCAGCAGCTTATCACGGGGAACAATCAATGAGCAGTTCTTC. It yields the protein CASSLSRGTINEQFF.

In regard to this clonotype: One junction end disagrees with the germline gene, perhaps due to a read error. This sequence joins TRBV5-6 and TRBJ1-2, with D unclear. This CDR3 is 14 amino acids long. CDR1 is SGHDT, CDR2 YYEEEE, per germline. CDR3 DNA sequence: TGTGCCAGCAGCTTGGGGGCAGCCAACTATGACTACACCTTC. It translates to CASSLGAANYDYTF.

This clonotype was found a few times. The V call is TRBV5-1, the J call TRBJ1-3, with D hard to call. V lost 4 bases to trimming and J lost 4 bases, with 12 bases between them. The CDR3 extends over 14 amino acids. The germline CDR1 and CDR2 sequences are SGHRS and YFSETQ. CDR3 sequence: CASSLTLSGNTIYF. Here the CDR3 DNA reads TGCGCCAGCAGCCTAACGCTGTCGGGAAACACCATATATTTT.

The CDR3 loop reads CAISAQGAYGANVLTF. CDR3 DNA: TGTGCCATCAGTGCACAGGGGGCGTACGGGGCCAACGTCCTGACTTTC. The J gene is TRBJ2-6, the V gene TRBV10-3; 9 bases are a match to TRBD1. Germline assignment: CDR1 ENHRY and CDR2 SYGVKD. Trimming took 4 bases from V and 4 from J; bases not matched to a gene: 5. The CDR3 sequence is 16 residues long.

The chain couples TRBV5-8 to TRBJ2-7; the D gene is possibly TRBD2 (5 bases). This CDR3 contains 16 residues. Trimming stripped 2 bases from V and 3 bases from J, with 18 bases between. CDR1 and CDR2 from the germline V gene are SGHTS and YDEGEE. CDR3 in DNA: TGTGCCAGCAGCTTTAGAGTTGGAAGCGGTCTCTACGAGCAGTACGTC. Encoded protein: CASSFRVGSGLYEQYV.

Only a few counts were recorded for this clonotype. The chain uses TRBV3-1 and TRBJ2-6; TRBD1 agrees at 7 bases. The CDR3 sequence is 17 residues long. In germline, CDR1 is LGHDT, CDR2 YNNKEL (reference sequence). Trimming at V came to 4 bases and at J to 0 bases, leaving 6 bases not matched to a gene. The CDR3 sequence is CASSPWTGSSGANVLTF. The CDR3 bases are TGTGCCAGCAGCCCTTGGACAGGAAGCTCTGGGGCCAACGTCCTGACTTTC. The full variable domain, rest sourced from reference TRBV3-1 and TRBJ2-6, is DTAVSQTPKYLVTQMGNDKSIKCEQNLGHDTMYWYKQDSKKFLKIMFSYNNKELIINETVPNRFSPKSPDKAHLNLHINSLELGDSAVYFCASSPWTGSSGANVLTFGAGSRLTVL.

The chain joins TRBV6-2 or TRBV6-3 to TRBJ2-5; 9 nucleotides line up with TRBD1. J was trimmed by 0 bases and V by 7 bases; bases with no gene match: 3. The CDR3 sequence is 14 residues long. CDR1 and CDR2 from the germline V gene are MNHEY and SVGEGT. CDR3: CASNRDRDQETQYF. The CDR3 coding sequence is TGTGCCAGCAATCGGGACAGGGACCAAGAGACCCAGTACTTC.